These 25 T cell receptor beta chains originate from one sample sequenced in a study of cytomegalovirus exposure and HLA in healthy donors. The repertoire was sequenced with immunoSEQ multiplex PCR; TCRdb's copy has only in-frame clones and lacks some. The data show about 330,000 clones, about nine tenths seen once. The specimen sequenced was PBMCs. These receptors originate from a woman aged 18-29 years in good health and CMV-seronegative.

This clone has just a few counts. This sample also contains other DNA sequences that code for the same CDR3. The chain is built from TRBV18 and TRBJ2-7; no firm D call. Deletions cut 6 bases from V and 3 bases from J, with 12 bases between. Germline V lookup: CDR1 KGHSH, CDR2 LQKENI. The CDR3 is 13 amino acids. The chain's CDR3 is CASSPGGGYEQYF. CDR3 bases: TGTGCCAGCTCCCCCGGCGGCGGCTACGAGCAGTACTTC.

This clone was recorded once. CDR3 region: CASSVVRFGGELFF. The DNA of the CDR3 is TGTGCCAGCAGCGTAGTGCGGTTCGGCGGGGAGCTGTTTTTT. The V and J genes are TRBV9 and TRBJ2-2, with D unclear. This CDR3 is 14 amino acids long. Germline CDR1 SGDLS, CDR2 YYNGEE. V was pared by 0 bases and J by 7 bases, with 10 bases between.

The rearrangement joins TRBV7-2 to TRBJ2-1; 12 nucleotides line up with TRBD2. The germline gives CDR1 SGHTA, CDR2 FQGNSA. V was pared by 5 bases and J by 2 bases, with 10 bases of the junction left unmatched. The CDR3 is made up of 18 amino acids. The CDR3 sequence: CASSPRGLAGSAYNEQFF. CDR3 coding DNA: TGTGCCAGCAGCCCAAGAGGACTAGCGGGATCTGCCTACAATGAGCAGTTCTTC.

This clone was recorded a few times. V gene TRBV28 combines with J gene TRBJ1-1; 7 nucleotides line up with TRBD1. J gave up 6 bases and V 6 bases, and 7 bases lay outside the gene matches. The CDR3 has 13 residues. Germline lookup yields CDR1 MDHEN and CDR2 SYDVKM. The CDR3: CASRTDRVAEAFF. DNA of the CDR3: TGTGCCAGCAGGACTGACAGGGTGGCTGAAGCTTTCTTT.

The rearrangement joins TRBV19 to TRBJ1-1; D gene unclear. Looked up from germline, CDR1 is LNHDA and CDR2 is SQIVND (reference sequence). Trimming removed 4 bases at V and 6 bases at J, with 12 bases between. This CDR3 region has 13 residues. For the CDR3, the DNA is TGTGCCAGTAGTACCCCGGGGTACCCTGAAGCTTTCTTT. Its translation is CASSTPGYPEAFF. Supplemented by reference TRBV19 and TRBJ1-1, the full variable domain reads DGGITQSPKYLFRKEGQNVTLSCEQNLNHDAMYWYRQDPGQGLRLIYYSQIVNDFQKGDIAEGYSVSREKKESFPLTVTSAQKNPTAFYLCASSTPGYPEAFFGQGTRLTVV.

The V call is TRBV9, the J call TRBJ2-7; 7 nucleotides line up with TRBD1. CDR1 is SGDLS and CDR2 is YYNGEE in the germline V gene. J was trimmed by 2 bases and V by 4 bases; bases with no gene match: 6. This CDR3 contains 14 residues. CDR3 DNA: TGTGCCAGCAGCCCCGGACAGGCGCCCTACGAGCAGTACTTC. Translated: CASSPGQAPYEQYF.

This clone was picked up one time. This chain uses TRBV18 with TRBJ2-2, with a possible D match to TRBD2 (6 bases). The CDR3 loop spans 14 amino acids. The V end lost 4 bases, the J end lost 5 bases, and 11 bases lay between the germline ends. In germline, CDR1 is KGHSH, CDR2 LQKENI. The CDR3 loop reads CASSLLEGTGELFF. The DNA for the CDR3 is TGTGCCAGCTCACTCCTGGAGGGGACCGGGGAGCTGTTTTTT.

The V call is TRBV28, the J call TRBJ1-1; D is unresolved. The length of the CDR3 is 12 residues. Trimming pared 4 bases from V and 10 bases from J, leaving 13 bases between. Germline loops: CDR1 MDHEN, CDR2 SYDVKM. The CDR3: CASSSEGVGAFF. CDR3 coding DNA: TGTGCCAGCAGTTCCGAGGGTGTTGGAGCTTTCTTT.

In this sample, this clone turned up once. J is TRBJ2-5 and V is TRBV30; tentative D call: TRBD1 (5 bases). V gave up 7 bases and J gave up 3 bases, with 15 bases separating them. Germline loops: CDR1 GTSNPN, CDR2 SVGIG (reference sequence). The CDR3 contains 13 residues. The CDR3 here is CALSTRGKETQYF. The CDR3 region has the DNA TGTGCCTTGTCGACAAGGGGAAAAGAGACCCAGTACTTC.

Only a few counts were recorded for this clone. V is TRBV2 and J is TRBJ2-7, with 9 bases aligning to TRBD1. CDR3 length equals 13 residues. Per the germline V gene, CDR1 is SNHLY and CDR2 is FYNNEI. The junction had 4 bases not matched to a gene; V was cut back by 7 bases and J by 3 bases. The chain's CDR3 is CASTGTGLYEQYF. CDR3 DNA: TGTGCCAGCACAGGGACAGGGCTCTACGAGCAGTACTTC.

The rearrangement joins TRBV5-1 to TRBJ1-4, with TRBD1 matching 11 bases. The CDR3 is 15 amino acids. After removal of 4 bases from V and 5 bases from J, the junction contained 4 bases not matched to a gene. Looked up from germline, CDR1 is SGHRS and CDR2 is YFSETQ. This CDR3 is CASSRTGGVNEKLFF. The CDR3 DNA reads as TGCGCCAGCAGCAGGACAGGGGGCGTGAATGAAAAACTGTTTTTT. Filled out from reference TRBV5-1 and TRBJ1-4, the complete variable domain reads KAGVTQTPRYLIKTRGQQVTLSCSPISGHRSVSWYQQTPGQGLQFLFEYFSETQRNKGNFPGRFSGRQFSNSRSEMNVSTLELGDSALYLCASSRTGGVNEKLFFGSGTQLSVL.

The V and J genes are TRBV5-1 and TRBJ2-2; 11 bases align to TRBD1. CDR1 and CDR2 from the germline V gene are SGHRS and YFSETQ. The ends lost 2 bases at V and 7 bases at J; junction bases unmatched: 4. The CDR3 loop spans 15 amino acids. The CDR3 here is CASSFGTGGIGELFF. DNA of the CDR3: TGCGCCAGCAGCTTCGGGACAGGGGGAATCGGGGAGCTGTTTTTT.

The gene calls are TRBV27 and TRBJ1-5; D not resolved. Germline assignment: CDR1 MNHEY and CDR2 SMNVEV (reference sequence). The CDR3 contains 14 residues. Trimming removed 1 base from V and 3 bases from J, with 7 bases in between. The CDR3 nucleotides are TGTGCCAGCAGTTTATACGGGGTCAATCAGCCCCAGCATTTT. Its translation: CASSLYGVNQPQHF.

This clone was counted a single time. The J gene is TRBJ1-3, the V gene TRBV6-5; D is unresolved. Germline V gene sequence: CDR1 MNHEY, CDR2 SVGAGI. This CDR3 spans 14 amino acids. V was pared by 2 bases and J by 5 bases, with 10 bases between. CDR3 bases: TGTGCCAGCAGTTACGCGGCGGGAAGAAACACCATATATTTT. Translation gives CASSYAAGRNTIYF.

This clone was seen a handful of times. The chain links TRBV4-3 to TRBJ1-2; D might be TRBD1 (5 bases). V gave up 0 bases and J gave up 7 bases, with 12 bases separating them. Germline assignment: CDR1 LGHNA and CDR2 YSLEER. This CDR3 spans 14 amino acids. CDR3 in DNA: TGCGCCAGCAGCCAAGATCTAGGGGAAGGTGGCTACACCTTC. This translates into CASSQDLGEGGYTF.

The chain joins TRBV5-1 to TRBJ2-6, with a weak D call TRBD2 (6 bases). Germline assignment: CDR1 SGHRS and CDR2 YFSETQ. V was pared by 8 bases and J by 2 bases, with 14 bases between. The CDR3 is 15 amino acids. CDR3 DNA: TGCGCCAGTACCCCGGGGGTAACTGGGGCCAACGTCCTGACTTTC. Translation gives CASTPGVTGANVLTF.

V usage is TRBV5-1 and J usage is TRBJ2-3; 12 bases match TRBD2. After removal of 4 bases from V and 6 bases from J, the junction contained 12 bases not matched to a gene. CDR3 size: 17 residues. Germline V lookup: CDR1 SGHRS, CDR2 YFSETQ. The CDR3 nucleotides are TGCGCCAGCAGCCCTGGACTAGCGGGGTCCTCGGGCGATACGCAGTATTTT. Translating it yields CASSPGLAGSSGDTQYF. Based on the CDR3 plus reference TRBV5-1 and TRBJ2-3, the full variable domain is KAGVTQTPRYLIKTRGQQVTLSCSPISGHRSVSWYQQTPGQGLQFLFEYFSETQRNKGNFPGRFSGRQFSNSRSEMNVSTLELGDSALYLCASSPGLAGSSGDTQYFGPGTRLTVL.

This sequence joins TRBV27 and TRBJ1-2; TRBD1 might be the D (6 bases). Trimming left V 2 bases short and J 5 bases short, with 15 bases between. CDR3 length equals 15 residues. Germline lookup yields CDR1 MNHEY and CDR2 SMNVEV (reference sequence). CDR3: CASSLTGERGYGYTF. The CDR3 DNA sequence: TGTGCCAGCAGTTTAACCGGGGAAAGGGGGTATGGCTACACCTTC.

This chain uses TRBV2 with TRBJ2-3, with 13 bases matching TRBD2. The ends lost 5 bases at V and 4 bases at J; junction bases unmatched: 6. The germline V gene encodes CDR1 SNHLY and CDR2 FYNNEI. The CDR3 extends over 16 amino acids. CDR3 amino acids: CASSTGLAGVADTQYF. The CDR3 DNA follows: TGTGCCAGCAGTACAGGACTAGCGGGAGTTGCAGATACGCAGTATTTT.

The chain has TRBV19 and TRBJ2-6, with a tentative D call TRBD2 (6 bases). This CDR3 contains 14 residues. Germline CDR1 LNHDA, CDR2 SQIVND (reference sequence). V was pared by 7 bases and J by 3 bases, with 10 bases between. The CDR3 region has the DNA TGTGCCAGTAATCCCGGGAGTGGGGCCAACGTCCTGACTTTC. Its protein is CASNPGSGANVLTF. The variable domain in full, completed from reference TRBV19 and TRBJ2-6, reads DGGITQSPKYLFRKEGQNVTLSCEQNLNHDAMYWYRQDPGQGLRLIYYSQIVNDFQKGDIAEGYSVSREKKESFPLTVTSAQKNPTAFYLCASNPGSGANVLTFGAGSRLTVL.

V usage is TRBV13 and J usage is TRBJ2-5, with D unclear. The CDR3 spans 15 residues. From germline, CDR1 is PRHDT and CDR2 FYEKMQ (reference sequence). Trimming removed 3 bases from V and 4 bases from J, with 15 bases in between. This CDR3 is CASSLAVVSPETQYF. As DNA, the CDR3 is TGTGCCAGCAGCTTGGCGGTGGTCAGTCCAGAGACCCAGTACTTC. Complete variable domain (other parts from reference TRBV13 and TRBJ2-5): AAGVIQSPRHLIKEKRETATLKCYPIPRHDTVYWYQQGPGQDPQFLISFYEKMQSDKGSIPDRFSAQQFSDYHSELNMSSLELGDSALYFCASSLAVVSPETQYFGPGTRLLVL.

The V gene is TRBV27, the J gene TRBJ2-5, with 7 nucleotides matching TRBD1. Germline lookup yields CDR1 MNHEY and CDR2 SMNVEV (reference sequence). V gave up 4 bases and J gave up 2 bases; unmatched junction bases: 10. The CDR3 loop spans 16 amino acids. The CDR3 here is CASSSETGQLQETQYF. The CDR3, as DNA: TGTGCCAGCAGTTCGGAAACGGGACAGTTACAAGAGACCCAGTACTTC.

The chain recombines TRBV13 with TRBJ2-7, with a possible D match to TRBD1 (6 bases). The CDR3 sequence is 14 residues long. The V end lost 3 bases, the J end lost 1 base, and 10 bases lay between the germline ends. Germline loops: CDR1 PRHDT, CDR2 FYEKMQ (reference sequence). The CDR3 DNA is TGTGCCAGCAGCTTGGGGGCAGAGTCCTACGAGCAGTACTTC. Amino acid sequence: CASSLGAESYEQYF.

V gene TRBV11-2 combines with J gene TRBJ1-2; no firm D call. V was shortened by 3 bases and J by 2 bases, with 7 bases between the two germline ends. This CDR3 is 13 amino acids long. Germline assignment: CDR1 SGHAT and CDR2 FQNNGV. The CDR3 sequence is CASSLVENYGYTF. The CDR3 bases are TGTGCCAGCAGCTTGGTAGAAAACTATGGCTACACCTTC.

The chain links TRBV4-2 to TRBJ1-2; possibly TRBD1 for D (6 bases). Trimming left V 2 bases short and J 7 bases short, with 11 bases between. Germline lookup yields CDR1 LGHNA and CDR2 YNFKEQ. CDR3 length equals 13 residues. Written as DNA, the CDR3 is TGTGCCAGCAGCCAACTTACAGGGAGTGGCTACACCTTC. It is translated as CASSQLTGSGYTF.